This T cell receptor (beta chain) was sequenced for a study of blood T cell repertoires in COVID-19. Study context: Both acute and convalescent COVID-19 samples were obtained from the United States, Italy and Spain.

In the original processing: Amplification of reference gene primers was used by the study to estimate nucleated cell counts. Here immunoSEQ multiplex PCR was the method, and the copy in TCRdb shows in-frame clones only, minus some. The DNA gave D and trimming, while V, J and clone size come from that table. The sample contains around 250,000 clones, 70% to 90% of which appear only once. V shed 4 bases and J 5 bases; nucleotides not matched to a gene: 8. The CDR3 spans 14 residues. In germline, CDR1 is SGHRS, CDR2 YFSETQ. The V gene is TRBV5-1, the J gene TRBJ2-7; TRBD1 aligns across 8 bases. This clonotype originated in a man between 18 and 35 years old with active or convalescent COVID-19. The sequenced sample consisted of peripheral blood. CDR3 loop: CASSVDRELDEQYF. The CDR3 coding sequence is TGCGCCAGCAGCGTGGACAGGGAGTTGGACGAGCAGTACTTC.